What follows is one T cell receptor (beta chain) and its context. Its antigen is not identified. After removal of 8 bases from V and 8 bases from J, the junction contained 10 bases not matched to a gene. CDR3 size: 13 residues. CDR1 is MDHEN, CDR2 SYDVKM, per germline. Data came from immunoSEQ multiplex PCR; TCRdb stores just in-frame clones and leaves some out. The data contain 50,000 to 60,000 clones, around 80% of them singletons. This sample is part of a study of T cells in localized non-small cell lung cancer. Study-wide findings and caveats: Increased T cell density in blood showed an association with longer overall survival. Owing to sequencing of a solitary tumor region, heterogeneity cannot be discounted.

The V call is TRBV28, the J call TRBJ1-2; TRBD1 matches at 8 bases. Specimen: PBMCs, collected before any cancer treatment. The clonotype was recovered from a woman aged 35 to 70 with stage II lung adenocarcinoma. CDR3 DNA sequence: TGTGCCAGCCTCAGCGCGGGACAGGAGGGCTACACCTTC. It specifies CASLSAGQEGYTF.